The rows below give T cell receptor beta chains drawn from one sample of a study of response to subunit inactivated influenza vaccine. TCRdb re-called the RT-PCR reads through MiXCR, storing one row per CDR3 protein. Seen here are approximately 700,000 distinct CDR3 sequences, roughly 13% observed once, and the top ten hold approximately 6.5%. The sequenced sample was PBMCs from blood, obtained around two weeks before vaccination. Receptors were obtained from a man over 45 who received an inactivated influenza vaccine. The CDR3 runs from the conserved cysteine through the conserved F or W. The D gene is left open where the match is weak. Size values are once, few and many counts, or a class for expanded clones, and some rows have none.

size	V	D	J	DNA	CDR3
.	TRBV6-1	TRBD1	TRBJ2-7	TGTGCCAGCCGTAGGCAGGGGGCCTACGAGCAGTACTTC	CASRRQGAYEQYF
few	TRBV19	.	TRBJ1-2	TGTGCCAGTCGCGGCGCAGGAGATCCCTATGGCTACACCTTC	CASRGAGDPYGYTF
few	TRBV20-1	.	TRBJ1-5	TGCAGTGCTACCGAAGGCACAGGTCAAGGGCCCCAGCATTTT	CSATEGTGQGPQHF
few	TRBV4-3	.	TRBJ2-1	TGCGCCAGCAGCCAAGAAAACCGCCATGAGCAGTTCTTC	CASSQENRHEQFF
many	TRBV12-3/TRBV12-4	.	TRBJ2-2	TGTGCCAGCAGCGGGACCGAGGTTTTAGTTTCCGGGGAGCTGTTTTTT	CASSGTEVLVSGELFF
.	TRBV19	.	TRBJ2-7	TGTGCCAGTAGTATCGTCAGCTCCTACGAGCAGTACTTC	CASSIVSSYEQYF
few	TRBV6-5	TRBD1	TRBJ2-3	TGTGCCAGCAGTTACGGAACAGGGACAGGTAGCACAGATACGCAGTATTTT	CASSYGTGTGSTDTQYF
.	TRBV25-1	.	TRBJ2-2	TGTGCCAGCAGAAAAGCCCGAACCGGGGAGCTGTTTTTT	CASRKARTGELFF
few	TRBV4-1	TRBD1	TRBJ1-4	TGCGCCAGCAGCCATGGGGACAGGACTAATGAAAAACTGTTTTTT	CASSHGDRTNEKLFF
.	TRBV6-1	TRBD2	TRBJ2-1	TGTGCCAGCAGCCCCGGGGGGGGGAATGAGCAGTTCTTC	CASSPGGGNEQFF
few	TRBV10-3	.	TRBJ2-7	TGTGCCATCAGTGAGTCCCGCCACGAGCAGTACTTC	CAISESRHEQYF
many	TRBV2	TRBD1	TRBJ2-3	TGTGCCAGCGGAGGACAGGGGAACACAGATACGCAGTATTTT	CASGGQGNTDTQYF
many	TRBV27	.	TRBJ1-2	TGTGCCAGCAGTTTACGTGAAGGCTATGGCTACACCTTC	CASSLREGYGYTF
.	TRBV7-9	TRBD2	TRBJ2-3	TGTGCCAGCATAGAGGCAGCGGGGAGGGTGGATACGCAGTATTTT	CASIEAAGRVDTQYF
many	TRBV2	.	TRBJ2-1	TGTGCCAGCTGGGCAGGAAGCTCCTACAATGAGCAGTTCTTC	CASWAGSSYNEQFF
many	TRBV5-1	TRBD2	TRBJ2-2	TGCGCCAGCAGCGAGACTAGCCGGGGAGGCGGGGAGCTGTTTTTT	CASSETSRGGGELFF
.	TRBV7-8	.	TRBJ2-2	TGTGCCAGCAGCGGGCCAGAAATAAACACCGGGGAGCTGTTTTTT	CASSGPEINTGELFF
few	TRBV6-1	TRBD1	TRBJ2-2	TGTGCCAGCACCGGGACAGGGCATTTGTTGGGGGAGCTGTTTTTT	CASTGTGHLLGELFF
many	TRBV12-3/TRBV12-4	.	TRBJ2-5	TGTGCCAGCAGTTTAGGGGGATCGGAGACCCAGTACTTC	CASSLGGSETQYF
once	TRBV7-8	.	TRBJ2-1	TGTGCCAGCAGCTCTACGACAGCCCCTCTTGGGACCGATGAGCAGTTCTTC	CASSSTTAPLGTDEQFF
many	TRBV5-5	TRBD1	TRBJ1-1	TGTGCCAGCAGCTTGTACAGGGGGAACACTGAAGCTTTCTTT	CASSLYRGNTEAFF
few	TRBV10-3	TRBD2	TRBJ2-7	TGTGCCATCAGTGAGACTAGCGGGGCCGAGCAGTACTTC	CAISETSGAEQYF
once	TRBV6-1	TRBD1	TRBJ2-3	TGTGCCAGCAAATGGATGCTAGTGGGCAGGGGGCCCACAGATACGCAGTATTTT	CASKWMLVGRGPTDTQYF
.	TRBV29-1	.	TRBJ1-5	TGCAGCGCCTCGACCGGCGCAGGAGGCAATCAGCCCCAGCATTTT	CSASTGAGGNQPQHF
few	TRBV29-1	.	TRBJ2-7	TGCAGCGTTGCTTTTACAGGGTCCGGCGAGCAGTACTTC	CSVAFTGSGEQYF
few	TRBV5-1	.	TRBJ2-7	TGCGCCAGCAGCTTGCAGTCAGTGGAGTACGGTGGGCAGTACTTC	CASSLQSVEYGGQYF
many	TRBV4-3	.	TRBJ1-2	TGCGCCAGCAGCCAAGGAGGCGGACATCGGCTCTATGGCTACACCTTC	CASSQGGGHRLYGYTF
.	TRBV20-1	.	TRBJ2-1	TGCAGTGCTGTCCGGGATTACTACAATGAGCAGTTCTTC	CSAVRDYYNEQFF